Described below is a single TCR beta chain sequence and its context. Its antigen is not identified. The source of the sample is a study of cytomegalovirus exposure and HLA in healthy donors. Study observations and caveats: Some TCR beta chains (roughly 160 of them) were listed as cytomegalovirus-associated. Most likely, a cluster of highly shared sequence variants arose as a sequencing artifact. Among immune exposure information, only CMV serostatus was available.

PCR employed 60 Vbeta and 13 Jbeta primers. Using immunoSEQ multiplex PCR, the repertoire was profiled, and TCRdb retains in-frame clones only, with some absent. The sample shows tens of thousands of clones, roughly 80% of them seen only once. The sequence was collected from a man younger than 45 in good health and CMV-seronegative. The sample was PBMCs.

The CDR3 DNA reads as TGTGCCAGCAGTTCCGGGACAGGGAGGGCTTTCTTT. Translated, it gives CASSSGTGRAFF. J is TRBJ1-1 and V is TRBV27; 9 nucleotides align to TRBD1. J gave up 11 bases and V 4 bases, and 5 bases lay outside the gene matches. The CDR3 is made up of 12 amino acids. Germline V gene sequence: CDR1 MNHEY, CDR2 SMNVEV (reference sequence).